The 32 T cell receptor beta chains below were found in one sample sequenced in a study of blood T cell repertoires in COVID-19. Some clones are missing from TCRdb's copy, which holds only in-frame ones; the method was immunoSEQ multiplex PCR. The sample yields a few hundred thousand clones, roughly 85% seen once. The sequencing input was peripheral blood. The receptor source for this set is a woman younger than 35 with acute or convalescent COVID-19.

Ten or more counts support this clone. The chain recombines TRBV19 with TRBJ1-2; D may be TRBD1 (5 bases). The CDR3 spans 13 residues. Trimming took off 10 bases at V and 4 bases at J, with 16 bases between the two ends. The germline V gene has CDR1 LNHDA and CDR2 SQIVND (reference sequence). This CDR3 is CATRRDSSYGYTF. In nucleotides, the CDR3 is TGTGCCACTCGAAGGGACTCCTCCTATGGCTACACCTTC. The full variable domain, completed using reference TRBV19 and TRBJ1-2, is DGGITQSPKYLFRKEGQNVTLSCEQNLNHDAMYWYRQDPGQGLRLIYYSQIVNDFQKGDIAEGYSVSREKKESFPLTVTSAQKNPTAFYLCATRRDSSYGYTFGSGTRLTVV.

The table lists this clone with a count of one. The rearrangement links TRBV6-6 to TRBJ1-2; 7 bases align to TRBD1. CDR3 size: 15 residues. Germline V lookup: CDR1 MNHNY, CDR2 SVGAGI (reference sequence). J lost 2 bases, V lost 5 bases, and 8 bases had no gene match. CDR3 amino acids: CASSPLMTGNYGYTF. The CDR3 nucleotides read TGTGCCAGCAGTCCTTTAATGACAGGGAACTATGGCTACACCTTC.

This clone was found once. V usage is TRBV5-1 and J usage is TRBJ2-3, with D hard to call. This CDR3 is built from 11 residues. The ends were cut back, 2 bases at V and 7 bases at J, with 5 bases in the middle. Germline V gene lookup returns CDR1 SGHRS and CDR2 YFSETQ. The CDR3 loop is CASSFQNTQYF. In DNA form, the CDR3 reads TGCGCCAGCAGCTTTCAAAATACGCAGTATTTT.

The CDR3 DNA reads TGCGCCAGCAGCCCGGACAGGGCGTATTCACCCCTCCACTTT. It is translated as CASSPDRAYSPLHF. V is TRBV5-1 and J is TRBJ1-6; TRBD1 agrees at 8 bases. From germline, CDR1 is SGHRS and CDR2 YFSETQ. Unmatched junction bases numbered 5, after V lost 4 bases and J lost 8 bases. The CDR3 length is 14 residues.

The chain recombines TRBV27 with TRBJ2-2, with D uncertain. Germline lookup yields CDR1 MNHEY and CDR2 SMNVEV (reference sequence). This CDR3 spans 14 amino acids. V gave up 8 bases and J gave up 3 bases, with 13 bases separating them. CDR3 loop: CASGQPRYTGELFF. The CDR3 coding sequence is TGTGCCAGCGGGCAGCCAAGGTACACCGGGGAGCTGTTTTTT.

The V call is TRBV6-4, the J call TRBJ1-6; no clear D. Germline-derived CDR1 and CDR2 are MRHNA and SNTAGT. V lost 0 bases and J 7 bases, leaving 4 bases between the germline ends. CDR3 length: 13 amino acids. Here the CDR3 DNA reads TGTGCCAGCAGTGACTCGGGCAATTCACCCCTCCACTTT. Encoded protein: CASSDSGNSPLHF.

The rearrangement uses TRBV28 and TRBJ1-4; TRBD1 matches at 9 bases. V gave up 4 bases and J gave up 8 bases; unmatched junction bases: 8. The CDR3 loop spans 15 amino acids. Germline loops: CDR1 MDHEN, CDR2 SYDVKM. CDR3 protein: CASSSPGTGNEKLFF. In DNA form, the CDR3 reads TGTGCCAGCAGTTCTCCCGGGACAGGGAACGAAAAACTGTTTTTT.

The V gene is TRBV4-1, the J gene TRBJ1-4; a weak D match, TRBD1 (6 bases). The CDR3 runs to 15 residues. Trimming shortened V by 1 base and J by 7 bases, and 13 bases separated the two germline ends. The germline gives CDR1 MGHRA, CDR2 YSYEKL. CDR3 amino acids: CASSQAGGEAEKLFF. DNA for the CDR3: TGCGCCAGCAGCCAAGCGGGGGGCGAGGCTGAAAAACTGTTTTTT.

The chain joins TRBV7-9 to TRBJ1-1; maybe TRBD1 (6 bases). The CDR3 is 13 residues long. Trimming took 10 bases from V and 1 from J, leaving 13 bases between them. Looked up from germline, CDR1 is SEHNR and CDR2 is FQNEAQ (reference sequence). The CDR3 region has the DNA TGTGCCACACAGGGTGTCCCGAACACTGAAGCTTTCTTT. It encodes CATQGVPNTEAFF.

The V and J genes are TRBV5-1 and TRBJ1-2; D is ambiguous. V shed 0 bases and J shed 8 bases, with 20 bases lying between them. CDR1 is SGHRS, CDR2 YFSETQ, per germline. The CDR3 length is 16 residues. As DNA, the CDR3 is TGCGCCAGCAGCTTGGCCCGCGGGCCCCAAGATGACGGCTACACCTTC. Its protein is CASSLARGPQDDGYTF.

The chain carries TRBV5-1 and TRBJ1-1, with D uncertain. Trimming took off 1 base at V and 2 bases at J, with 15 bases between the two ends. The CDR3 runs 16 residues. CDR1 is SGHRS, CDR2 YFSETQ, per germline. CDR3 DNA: TGCGCCAGCAGCTTGAGCCTAGGGAGGGCCAACACTGAAGCTTTCTTT. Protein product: CASSLSLGRANTEAFF.

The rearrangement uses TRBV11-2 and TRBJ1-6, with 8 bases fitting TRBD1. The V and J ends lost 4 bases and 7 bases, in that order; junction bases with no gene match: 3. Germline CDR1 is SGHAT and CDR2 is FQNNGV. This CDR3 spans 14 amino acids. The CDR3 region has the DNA TGTGCCAGCAGCTCGGACAGGGTGAATTCACCCCTCCACTTT. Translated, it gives CASSSDRVNSPLHF.

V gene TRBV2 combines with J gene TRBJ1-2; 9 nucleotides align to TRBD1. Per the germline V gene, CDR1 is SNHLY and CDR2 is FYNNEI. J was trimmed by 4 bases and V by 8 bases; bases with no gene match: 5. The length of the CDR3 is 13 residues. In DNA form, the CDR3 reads TGTGCCAGCCGAGGACAGGGGAGCTATGGCTACACCTTC. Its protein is CASRGQGSYGYTF.

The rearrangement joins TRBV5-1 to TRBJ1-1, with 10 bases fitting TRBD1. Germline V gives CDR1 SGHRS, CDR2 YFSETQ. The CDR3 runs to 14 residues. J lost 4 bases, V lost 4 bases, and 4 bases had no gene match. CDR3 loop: CASSRDRGFTEAFF. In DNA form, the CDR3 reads TGCGCCAGCAGCCGGGACAGGGGTTTCACTGAAGCTTTCTTT.

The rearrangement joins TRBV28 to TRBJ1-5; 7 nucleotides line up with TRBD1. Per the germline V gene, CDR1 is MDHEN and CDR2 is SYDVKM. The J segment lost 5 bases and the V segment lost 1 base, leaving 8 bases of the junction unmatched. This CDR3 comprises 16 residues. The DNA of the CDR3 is TGTGCCAGCAGTTTATCTGGAGGGGGCGGCCATCAGCCCCAGCATTTT. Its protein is CASSLSGGGGHQPQHF.

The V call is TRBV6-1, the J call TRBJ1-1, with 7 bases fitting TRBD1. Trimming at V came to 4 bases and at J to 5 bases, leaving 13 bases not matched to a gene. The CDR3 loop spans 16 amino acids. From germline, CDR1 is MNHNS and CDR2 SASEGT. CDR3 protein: CASSANTGAKETEAFF. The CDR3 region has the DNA TGTGCCAGCAGTGCCAATACAGGGGCGAAAGAGACTGAAGCTTTCTTT.

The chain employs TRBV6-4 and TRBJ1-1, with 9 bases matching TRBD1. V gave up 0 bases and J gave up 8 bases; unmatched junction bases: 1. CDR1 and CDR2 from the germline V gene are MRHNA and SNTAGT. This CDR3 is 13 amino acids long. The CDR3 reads CASSDSGQGEAFF. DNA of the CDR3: TGTGCCAGCAGTGACTCCGGACAGGGGGAAGCTTTCTTT.

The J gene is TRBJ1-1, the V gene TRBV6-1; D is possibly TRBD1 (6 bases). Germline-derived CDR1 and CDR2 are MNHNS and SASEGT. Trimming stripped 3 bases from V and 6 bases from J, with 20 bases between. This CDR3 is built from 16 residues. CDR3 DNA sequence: TGTGCCAGCAGTGACGGGACATTCGGATTTAACGCTGAAGCTTTCTTT. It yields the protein CASSDGTFGFNAEAFF.

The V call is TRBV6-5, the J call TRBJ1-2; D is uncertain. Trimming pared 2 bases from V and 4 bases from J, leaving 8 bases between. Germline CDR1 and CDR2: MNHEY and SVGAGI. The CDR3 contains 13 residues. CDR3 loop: CASSYPGTYGYTF. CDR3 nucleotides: TGTGCCAGCAGTTACCCAGGAACCTATGGCTACACCTTC.

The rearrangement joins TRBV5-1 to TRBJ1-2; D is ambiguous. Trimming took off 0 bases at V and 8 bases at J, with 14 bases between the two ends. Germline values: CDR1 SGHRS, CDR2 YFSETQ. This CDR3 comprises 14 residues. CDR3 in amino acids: CASSLDPGVGGYTF. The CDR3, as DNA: TGCGCCAGCAGCTTGGATCCGGGAGTCGGGGGCTACACCTTC.

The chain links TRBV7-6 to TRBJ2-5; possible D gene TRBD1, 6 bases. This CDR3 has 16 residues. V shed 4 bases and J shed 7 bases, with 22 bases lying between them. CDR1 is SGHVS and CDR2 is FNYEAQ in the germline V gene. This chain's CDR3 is CASSSSNRQAGGTQYF. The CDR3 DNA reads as TGTGCCAGCAGCTCTTCCAACCGACAGGCAGGAGGGACCCAGTACTTC.

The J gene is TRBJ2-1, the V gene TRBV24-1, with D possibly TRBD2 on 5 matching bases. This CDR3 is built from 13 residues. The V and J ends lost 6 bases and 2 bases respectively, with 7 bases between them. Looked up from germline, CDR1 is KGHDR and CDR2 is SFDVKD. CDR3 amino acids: CATSTSTYNEQFF. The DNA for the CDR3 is TGTGCCACCAGTACTAGTACCTACAATGAGCAGTTCTTC.

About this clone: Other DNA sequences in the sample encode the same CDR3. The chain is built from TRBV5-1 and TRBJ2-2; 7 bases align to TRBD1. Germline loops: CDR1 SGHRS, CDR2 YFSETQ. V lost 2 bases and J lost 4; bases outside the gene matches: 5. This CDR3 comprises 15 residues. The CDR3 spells CASSFRQGGTGELFF. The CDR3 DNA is TGCGCCAGCAGCTTTCGACAGGGTGGCACCGGGGAGCTGTTTTTT. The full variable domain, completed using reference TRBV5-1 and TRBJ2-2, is KAGVTQTPRYLIKTRGQQVTLSCSPISGHRSVSWYQQTPGQGLQFLFEYFSETQRNKGNFPGRFSGRQFSNSRSEMNVSTLELGDSALYLCASSFRQGGTGELFFGEGSRLTVL.

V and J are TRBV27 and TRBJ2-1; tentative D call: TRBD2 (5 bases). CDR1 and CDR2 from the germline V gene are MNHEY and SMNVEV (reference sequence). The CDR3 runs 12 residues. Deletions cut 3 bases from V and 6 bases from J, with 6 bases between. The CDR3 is CASSLGSNEQFF. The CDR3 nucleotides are TGTGCCAGCAGTTTGGGGAGCAATGAGCAGTTCTTC.

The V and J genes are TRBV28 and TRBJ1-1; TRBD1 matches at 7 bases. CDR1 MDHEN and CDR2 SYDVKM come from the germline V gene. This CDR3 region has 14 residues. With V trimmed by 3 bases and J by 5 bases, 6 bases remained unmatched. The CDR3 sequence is CASSFSNRGTEAFF. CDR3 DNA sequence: TGTGCCAGCAGTTTTTCCAACAGGGGAACTGAAGCTTTCTTT.

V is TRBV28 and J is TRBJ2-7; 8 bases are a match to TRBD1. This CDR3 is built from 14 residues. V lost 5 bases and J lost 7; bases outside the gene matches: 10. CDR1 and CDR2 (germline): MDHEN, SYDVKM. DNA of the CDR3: TGTGCCAGCAGTATTTGGCAGGGGGCGGGGGAGCAGTACTTC. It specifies CASSIWQGAGEQYF.

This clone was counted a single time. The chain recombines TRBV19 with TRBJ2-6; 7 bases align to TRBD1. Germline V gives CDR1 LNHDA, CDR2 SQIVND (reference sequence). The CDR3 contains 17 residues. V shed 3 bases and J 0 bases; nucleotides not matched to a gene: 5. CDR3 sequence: CASSIRQGSSGANVLTF. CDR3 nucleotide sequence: TGTGCCAGTAGTATCCGACAGGGAAGCTCTGGGGCCAACGTCCTGACTTTC.

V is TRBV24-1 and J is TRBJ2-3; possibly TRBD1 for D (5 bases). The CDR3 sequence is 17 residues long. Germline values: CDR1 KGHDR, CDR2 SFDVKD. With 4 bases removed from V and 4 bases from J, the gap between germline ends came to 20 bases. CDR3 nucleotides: TGTGCCACCAGTGAGCACTTAGGGGTTGGGATGTCAGATACGCAGTATTTT. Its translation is CATSEHLGVGMSDTQYF.

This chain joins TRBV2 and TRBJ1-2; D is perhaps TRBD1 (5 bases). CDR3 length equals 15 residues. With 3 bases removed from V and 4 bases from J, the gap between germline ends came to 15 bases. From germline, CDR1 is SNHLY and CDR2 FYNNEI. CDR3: CASSEGVTAGYGYTF. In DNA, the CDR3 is TGTGCCAGCAGTGAGGGGGTGACAGCGGGCTATGGCTACACCTTC.

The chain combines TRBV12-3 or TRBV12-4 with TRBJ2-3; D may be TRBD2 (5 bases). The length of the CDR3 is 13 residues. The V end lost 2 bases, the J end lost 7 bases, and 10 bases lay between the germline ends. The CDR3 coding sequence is TGTGCCAGCAGTTTAAGTTCGGGAAATACGCAGTATTTT. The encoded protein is CASSLSSGNTQYF.

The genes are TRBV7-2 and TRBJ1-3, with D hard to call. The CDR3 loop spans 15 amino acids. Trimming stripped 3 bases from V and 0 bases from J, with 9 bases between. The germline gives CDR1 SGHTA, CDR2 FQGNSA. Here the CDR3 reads CASSFTADSGNTIYF. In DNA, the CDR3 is TGTGCCAGCAGCTTCACAGCCGACTCTGGAAACACCATATATTTT.

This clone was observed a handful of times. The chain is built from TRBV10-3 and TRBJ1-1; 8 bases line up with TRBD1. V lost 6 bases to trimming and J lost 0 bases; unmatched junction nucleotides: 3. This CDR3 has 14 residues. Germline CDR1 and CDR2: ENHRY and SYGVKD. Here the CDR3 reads CAIRGQGMNTEAFF. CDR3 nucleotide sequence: TGTGCCATCAGAGGACAGGGAATGAACACTGAAGCTTTCTTT.